This T cell receptor beta chain was identified in a study of cytotoxic CD8 clonotypes in ibrutinib-treated CLL. This clone is medium-sized. Sequencing used immunoSEQ multiplex PCR; TCRdb keeps in-frame clones, though not all of them. The sample comprises about 200,000 clones, 70% of which are singletons, and about 6.4% rests with the top ten. Germline CDR1 is ENHRY and CDR2 is SYGVKD. The CDR3 extends over 13 amino acids. V was clipped by 10 bases and J by 2 bases; unmatched bases: 7. Sequenced material: PBMCs, taken after 12 months of ibrutinib treatment. V usage is TRBV10-3 and J usage is TRBJ2-7; 8 positions match TRBD2. The receptor was derived from a human donor with chronic lymphocytic leukemia. The CDR3 loop is CATLLAVTYEQYF. In DNA, the CDR3 is TGTGCCACCCTACTAGCGGTGACCTACGAGCAGTACTTC.